A single sample gave rise to the 24 T cell receptor beta chains below, sequenced in a study of spatial heterogeneity in lung cancer. Study-level findings and limits: The number of expanded tumor alpha and beta chains correlated with mutation number.

Via MiXCR, TCRdb re-called the 5' RACE reads, giving one row per CDR3 protein. Of more than 10,000 distinct CDR3 sequences in the sample, 5.6% were seen once. Antigens of these TCRs are unknown. Time point noted: sample taken at primary tumor resection. Here the sequenced sample was lung tumor tissue, taken at surgery. The source is a female donor with early-stage non-small cell lung cancer.

This clonotype is medium-sized in the sample. The library was designed around alpha chains, so this beta chain is a stray read whose abundance carries little weight. This rearrangement joins TRBV4-2 to TRBJ2-1; D is unclear. Trimming removed 0 bases at V and 7 bases at J, with 13 bases between. CDR1 and CDR2 from the germline V gene are LGHNA and YNFKEQ. The CDR3 is made up of 15 amino acids. This CDR3 is CASSQDGTEVNEQFF. Written as DNA, the CDR3 is TGTGCCAGCAGCCAAGATGGAACAGAAGTGAATGAGCAGTTCTTC.

This clonotype occurred many times. This beta chain lies outside the target of a library built for alpha chains; its clone size means little. V usage is TRBV13 and J usage is TRBJ2-1, with D hard to call. Trimming left V 3 bases short and J 8 bases short, with 5 bases between. The V gene's germline CDR1 is PRHDT and CDR2 FYEKMQ (reference sequence). The CDR3 has 11 amino acids. The CDR3 sequence is CASSFNHEQFF. In DNA, the CDR3 is TGTGCCAGCAGCTTCAACCATGAGCAGTTCTTC.

This clonotype occurred many times. The junction shows a germline mismatch at one end, possibly a read error. The library was designed around alpha chains, so this beta chain is a stray read whose abundance carries little weight. The gene calls are TRBV6-2 or TRBV6-3 and TRBJ2-5; 7 bases map to TRBD1. Germline lookup yields CDR1 MNHEY and CDR2 SVGEGT. This CDR3 region has 14 residues. This chain's CDR3 is CTSSRLGQRETQYF. CDR3 bases: TGTACCAGCAGTCGGCTGGGACAGCGAGAGACCCAGTACTTC.

This clonotype was observed many times. In a library made to pick up alpha chains, this beta chain is a stray read with a size that means little. The J gene is TRBJ2-1, the V gene TRBV4-2, with D perhaps TRBD2 (7 bases). Trimming removed 6 bases from V and 0 bases from J, with 15 bases in between. The CDR3 extends over 16 amino acids. The V gene's germline CDR1 is LGHNA and CDR2 YNFKEQ. DNA of the CDR3: TGTGCCAGCAGGGGGAGGGGGGAGAGCTCCTACAATGAGCAGTTCTTC. Protein sequence: CASRGRGESSYNEQFF.

This clonotype was picked up many times. For a library built for alpha chains, this beta chain is a stray read; little rests on its size. This chain joins TRBV7-2 and TRBJ2-3; 14 nucleotides agree with TRBD2. V lost 5 bases and J lost 5; bases outside the gene matches: 6. Per the germline V gene, CDR1 is SGHTA and CDR2 is FQGNSA. The CDR3 loop spans 16 amino acids. As DNA, the CDR3 is TGTGCCAGCAGCCAAGGACTAGCGGGGGGTGTAGATACGCAGTATTTT. Protein sequence: CASSQGLAGGVDTQYF.

This clonotype was seen at least ten times. This beta chain represents an off-target read in a library built for alpha chains; its size is of limited meaning. J is TRBJ2-5 and V is TRBV30; 8 positions agree with TRBD2. In germline, CDR1 is GTSNPN, CDR2 SVGIG (reference sequence). CDR3 length: 15 residues. V lost 0 bases and J lost 6; bases outside the gene matches: 9. CDR3 amino acids: CAWSVAGAPGKTQYF. The CDR3 nucleotides are TGTGCCTGGAGTGTAGCGGGGGCCCCCGGAAAGACCCAGTACTTC. Looking up the rest from reference TRBV30 and TRBJ2-5 gives the full variable domain: SQTIHQWPATLVQPVGSPLSLECTVEGTSNPNLYWYRQAAGRGLQLLFYSVGIGQISSEVPQNLSASRPQDRQFILSSKKLLLSDSGFYLCAWSVAGAPGKTQYFGPGTRLLVL.

There are many counts of this clonotype. This beta chain was picked up by a library intended for alpha chains and is off target, so its count carries little meaning. The V call is TRBV7-8, the J call TRBJ1-5; D remains unclear. The ends were cut back, 0 bases at V and 4 bases at J, with 22 bases in the middle. The CDR3 length is 19 residues. CDR1 is SGHVS and CDR2 is FQNEAQ in the germline V gene. CDR3 amino acids: CASSLAGKIEVIRNQPQHF. The CDR3 region has the DNA TGTGCCAGCAGCTTAGCGGGCAAAATTGAGGTCATCAGAAATCAGCCCCAGCATTTT.

Worth noting for this clonotype: Within a library made for alpha chains, this beta chain is off target, and its count is uninformative. The CDR3 spells CASSPRWTLHSLSGANVLTF. The CDR3 DNA sequence: TGTGCCAGCTCACCTCGCTGGACCCTTCACTCCCTCTCTGGGGCCAACGTCCTGACTTTC. The chain has TRBV18 and TRBJ2-6; unclear D gene. The CDR3 sequence is 20 residues long. Germline values: CDR1 KGHSH, CDR2 LQKENI. The V and J ends lost 3 bases and 0 bases respectively, with 21 bases between them.

This clonotype was picked up a small number of times. This beta chain turned up in a library designed for alpha chains; as an off-target read, its abundance says little. This rearrangement joins TRBV4-3 to TRBJ1-4; 7 bases are a match to TRBD1. CDR3 length equals 16 residues. V gave up 0 bases and J gave up 3 bases; unmatched junction bases: 4. In germline, CDR1 is LGHNA, CDR2 YSLEER. The CDR3 reads CASSQEEGAANEKLFF. The CDR3 nucleotides read TGCGCCAGCAGCCAAGAAGAGGGGGCAGCTAATGAAAAACTGTTTTTT.

This clonotype was counted at least ten times. Found in a library prepared for alpha chains, this beta chain is an off-target read, and its abundance has little meaning. This chain links TRBV6-1 with TRBJ1-1; D is undetermined. V was clipped by 3 bases and J by 0 bases, with 5 bases between them. The CDR3 length is 13 residues. Germline CDR1 reads MNHNS; CDR2 reads SASEGT. CDR3 sequence: CASSDRVNTEAFF. DNA of the CDR3: TGTGCCAGCAGTGATAGGGTGAACACTGAAGCTTTCTTT.

This clonotype came up many times. Because the library targeted alpha chains, this beta chain is an off-target read whose size means little. The chain links TRBV29-1 to TRBJ2-5; D remains unclear. The CDR3 loop spans 11 amino acids. Trimming took 3 bases from V and 5 from J, leaving 7 bases between them. Germline loops: CDR1 SQVTM, CDR2 ANQGSEA. CDR3 in DNA: TGCAGCGTTGAGCTCTGGGAGACCCAGTACTTC. This codes for CSVELWETQYF.

This clonotype was counted ten times or more. A library prepared for alpha chains yielded this beta chain as an off-target read; its size is of little meaning. The CDR3 loop is CASSSRGNRDYTQYF. The CDR3 DNA reads TGTGCCAGCAGCTCCAGGGGAAACCGAGATTATACGCAGTATTTT. This chain joins TRBV9 and TRBJ2-3, with D tentatively TRBD1 (6 bases). The CDR3 runs 15 residues. Trimming removed 4 bases at V and 7 bases at J, with 19 bases between. Germline V lookup: CDR1 SGDLS, CDR2 YYNGEE.

This clonotype was seen many times. The library was designed around alpha chains, so this beta chain is a stray read whose abundance carries little weight. The rearrangement links TRBV4-2 to TRBJ2-1; 10 nucleotides line up with TRBD2. Germline-derived CDR1 and CDR2 are LGHNA and YNFKEQ. The CDR3 extends over 17 amino acids. V shed 0 bases and J 7 bases; nucleotides not matched to a gene: 9. CDR3 in DNA: TGTGCCAGCAGCCAAGACCCACCTAGCGGGGGTTGGAATGAGCAGTTCTTC. Its translation is CASSQDPPSGGWNEQFF.

By its share, this clonotype is medium-sized. This beta chain was picked up by a library intended for alpha chains and is off target, so its count carries little meaning. The chain is built from TRBV14 and TRBJ2-1; D unresolved. V lost 1 base, J lost 4 bases, and 5 bases lay in between. Germline-derived CDR1 and CDR2 are SGHDN and FVKESK. The CDR3 totals 13 residues. Written as DNA, the CDR3 is TGTGCCAGCAGCCAAGTCCGATACAATGAGCAGTTCTTC. It specifies CASSQVRYNEQFF.

This clonotype occurred many times. This beta chain is a stray read from a library made for alpha chains; its abundance is not meaningful. V and J are TRBV29-1 and TRBJ2-1; TRBD1 aligns across 8 bases. The V gene's germline CDR1 is SQVTM and CDR2 ANQGSEA. This CDR3 region has 11 residues. Trimming cost V 7 bases and J 13 bases; bases outside gene matches: 9. In nucleotides, the CDR3 is TGCAGCGCTGGAACAGGGGGTGCTCAGTTCTTC. Protein: CSAGTGGAQFF.

This clonotype was observed at least ten times. This beta chain came through as a stray read in a library set up for alpha chains, and its size says little. The chain couples TRBV30 to TRBJ1-6, with no clear D. Trimming left V 0 bases short and J 5 bases short, with 17 bases between. CDR3 length: 17 amino acids. Germline V gene lookup returns CDR1 GTSNPN and CDR2 SVGIG (reference sequence). CDR3 in DNA: TGTGCCTGGAGTGTACTACGGCTGGACTGGGATAATTCACCCCTCCACTTT. This sequence encodes CAWSVLRLDWDNSPLHF.

There are many counts of this clonotype. This beta chain came through as a stray read in a library set up for alpha chains, and its size says little. This chain joins TRBV20-1 and TRBJ1-2, with a tentative D call TRBD1 (5 bases). This CDR3 comprises 12 residues. V was pared by 5 bases and J by 3 bases, with 10 bases between. Germline V gene lookup returns CDR1 DFQATT and CDR2 SNEGSKA (reference sequence). The CDR3 DNA reads TGCAGTGCTGCAGGCAGGGACTATGGCTACACCTTC. Encoded protein: CSAAGRDYGYTF.

In its sample, this clonotype was seen many times. The size of this beta chain means little, since it is a stray read in a library made for alpha chains. The chain combines TRBV29-1 with TRBJ2-1; TRBD1 is a possible D gene (6 bases). The germline V gene has CDR1 SQVTM and CDR2 ANQGSEA. The CDR3 contains 15 residues. Trimming removed 1 base from V and 6 bases from J, with 16 bases in between. CDR3 sequence reads: CSVEGGPDRPNEQFF. The CDR3 nucleotides read TGCAGCGTTGAAGGGGGGCCCGACCGACCCAATGAGCAGTTCTTC.

This clonotype was detected ten times or more. This beta chain is off target for a library built for alpha chains, so its abundance means little. V gene TRBV5-1 combines with J gene TRBJ2-3; 7 bases line up with TRBD2. V gave up 6 bases and J gave up 2 bases; unmatched junction bases: 9. The germline V gene has CDR1 SGHRS and CDR2 YFSETQ. The CDR3 loop spans 15 amino acids. The DNA of the CDR3 is TGCGCCAGCAAACTCTCTAGCGGCCCCACAGATACGCAGTATTTT. Translation: CASKLSSGPTDTQYF.

This clonotype is labeled medium-sized. This beta chain is an unintended read in a library built for alpha chains; its size means little. The chain carries TRBV4-2 and TRBJ2-3; no reliable D call. CDR3 length: 16 amino acids. V gave up 2 bases and J gave up 2 bases, with 14 bases separating them. Germline CDR1 reads LGHNA; CDR2 reads YNFKEQ. The CDR3 region is CASSQQPIPPTDTQYF. DNA for the CDR3: TGTGCCAGCAGCCAACAACCAATCCCCCCCACAGATACGCAGTATTTT.

Concerning this clonotype itself: Found in a library prepared for alpha chains, this beta chain is an off-target read, and its abundance has little meaning. The chain uses TRBV5-1 and TRBJ2-7; TRBD2 is a possible D gene (5 bases). V was shortened by 3 bases and J by 3 bases, with 16 bases between the two germline ends. The CDR3 is 15 amino acids. Germline assignment: CDR1 SGHRS and CDR2 YFSETQ. This CDR3 is CASSSEPGKVYEQYF. CDR3 in DNA: TGCGCCAGCAGCTCCGAGCCGGGAAAAGTCTACGAGCAGTACTTC.

This clonotype was observed at least ten times. For a library built for alpha chains, this beta chain is a stray read; little rests on its size. V and J are TRBV20-1 and TRBJ1-2; 9 positions agree with TRBD1. V was pared by 5 bases and J by 7 bases, with 2 bases of the junction left unmatched. Looked up from germline, CDR1 is DFQATT and CDR2 is SNEGSKA (reference sequence). The CDR3 covers 11 residues. The CDR3 nucleotides read TGCAGTGCTCGACAGGGGGTTGGCTACACCTTC. Translation gives CSARQGVGYTF.

This clonotype was counted many times. The library was designed around alpha chains, so this beta chain is a stray read whose abundance carries little weight. The V gene is TRBV12-3 or TRBV12-4, the J gene TRBJ1-2, with 7 bases lining up with TRBD1. Trimming removed 2 bases from V and 4 bases from J; junction bases left unmatched: 1. The CDR3 sequence is 13 residues long. This chain's CDR3 is CASSLNRGYGYTF. CDR3 in DNA: TGTGCCAGCAGTTTAAACAGGGGCTATGGCTACACCTTC.

As to this clonotype: Being off target in a library aimed at alpha chains, this beta chain has a size of little meaning. The V and J genes are TRBV29-1 and TRBJ1-2; TRBD1 matches at 9 bases. V was pared by 6 bases and J by 6 bases, with 14 bases of the junction left unmatched. CDR1 is SQVTM, CDR2 ANQGSEA, per germline. The CDR3 spans 15 residues. This chain's CDR3 is CSVKTTGGVGDGYTF. The CDR3, as DNA: TGCAGCGTCAAAACCACAGGGGGCGTAGGAGATGGCTACACCTTC.